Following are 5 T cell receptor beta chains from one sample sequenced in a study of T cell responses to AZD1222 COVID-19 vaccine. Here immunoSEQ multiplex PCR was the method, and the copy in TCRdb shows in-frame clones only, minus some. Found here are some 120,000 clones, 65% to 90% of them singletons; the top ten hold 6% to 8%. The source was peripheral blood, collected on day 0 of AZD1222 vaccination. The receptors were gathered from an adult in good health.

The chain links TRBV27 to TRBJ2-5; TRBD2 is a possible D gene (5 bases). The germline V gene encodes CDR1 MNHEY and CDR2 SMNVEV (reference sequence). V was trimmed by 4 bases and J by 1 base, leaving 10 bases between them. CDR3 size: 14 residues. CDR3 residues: CASSWGAFQETQYF. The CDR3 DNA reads TGTGCCAGCAGTTGGGGAGCCTTCCAAGAGACCCAGTACTTC.

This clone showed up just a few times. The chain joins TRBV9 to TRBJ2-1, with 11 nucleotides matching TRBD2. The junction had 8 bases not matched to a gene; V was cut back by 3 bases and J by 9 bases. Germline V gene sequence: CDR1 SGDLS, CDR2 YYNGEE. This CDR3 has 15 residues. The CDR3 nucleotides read TGTGCCAGCAGCGGATCTAGCGGGGGGATCAGTGAGCAGTTCTTC. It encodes CASSGSSGGISEQFF.

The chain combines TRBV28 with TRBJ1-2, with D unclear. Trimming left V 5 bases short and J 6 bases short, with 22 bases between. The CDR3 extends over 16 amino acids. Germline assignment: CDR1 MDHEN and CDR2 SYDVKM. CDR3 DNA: TGTGCCAGCAGTACACCCCGGGCGACCGGTGATGATGGCTACACCTTC. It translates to CASSTPRATGDDGYTF.

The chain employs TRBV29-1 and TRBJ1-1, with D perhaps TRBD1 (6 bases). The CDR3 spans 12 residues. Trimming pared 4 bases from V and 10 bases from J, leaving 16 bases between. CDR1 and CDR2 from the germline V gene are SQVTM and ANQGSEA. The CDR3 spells CSVVLPGQRAFF. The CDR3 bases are TGCAGCGTTGTTTTGCCGGGACAACGAGCTTTCTTT.

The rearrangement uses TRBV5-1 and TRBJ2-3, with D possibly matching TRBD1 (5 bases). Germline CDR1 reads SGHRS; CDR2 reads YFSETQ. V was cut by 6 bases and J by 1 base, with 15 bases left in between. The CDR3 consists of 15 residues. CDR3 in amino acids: CASTPGVGGTDTQYF. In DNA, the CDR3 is TGCGCCAGCACCCCAGGTGTAGGGGGCACAGATACGCAGTATTTT.